This TCR beta chain was obtained from a study of T cells after yellow fever vaccination (dated by TCRdb to about 2019). Regarding the study in general: The SMART-Seq v4 Ultra Low Input RNA kit was used to prepare libraries from fractions with low cell numbers. To track T-cell clones before and after primary and booster YFV17D yellow fever vaccination, bulk TCR alpha and beta repertoires were sequenced longitudinally. Two healthy male donors, one aged 18 to 29 and one aged 30 to 40 years, made up the cohort. Blood was collected at multiple timepoints before and after primary and secondary immunization, and bulk PBMC replicates and cell subsets were isolated. Paper-wide results and their limitations: The secondary T-cell response was weaker than the primary response but faster, peaking on day 5 instead of day 15. A small fraction of clonotypes appeared in both the CD4 and CD8 compartments, likely as a result of convergent recombination. Because the study included only a couple of donors, the extent to which the findings can be generalized is limited. Most clones expanded after primary vaccination (around 96% of CD4 and around nine tenths of CD8) were re-detected after the booster, suggesting that broad memory maintenance occurred. Computational filtering was required because FACS-sorted repertoires could contain abundant contaminating clonotypes from the bulk population.

The table lists this clonotype with many counts. The record has no base qualities; no much larger clone is one base away. The sample's treatment or condition label, in plain terms: live attenuated yellow fever vaccine strain. PBMCs were isolated from peripheral blood using a standard Ficoll-Paque protocol. Epitope-specific CD8 T cells were sorted with a dextramer loaded with the yellow fever NS4B epitope peptide, and anti-CD3 and anti-CD8 staining was applied. RNA was extracted with TriZol from bulk PBMCs, CD4 and CD8 fractions, and dextramer-positive and dextramer-negative fractions. TCR cDNA was made using 5'RACE template switching, a step that added a universal primer site and unique molecular identifiers. cDNA synthesis was primed from both the TCR alpha and TCR beta constant segments. Libraries were amplified in two PCR steps, with sample barcodes and sequencing adapters added in the second step. Libraries were sequenced on Illumina HiSeq 2500 (2x100 bp) or NovaSeq (2x150 bp). From the authors' description of their analysis: Reads were demultiplexed and collapsed into UMI consensus sequences with MIGEC, and V(D)J alignment was performed with MiXCR. Clonotypes responding to the vaccine were identified with edgeR on replicate PBMC samples, with the criteria of FDR below 0.01 and a log2 fold change above 5 up to day 15. Bulk clonotypes were assigned CD4 or CD8 identity according to which sequenced CD4 or CD8 repertoire held them at higher abundance. Clonotypes enriched at least 10-fold in dextramer-positive versus dextramer-negative fractions were classed as NS4B-specific, and CD4-biased clonotypes were left out. In TCRdb, the public reads were trimmed at Q25 with fastp and aligned with MiXCR, with productive beta chains retained. Every CDR3 protein is listed once, alongside the most common genes and DNA of its rows. In this record, the V and J calls reflect TCRdb's handling and not the investigators' own analysis. Recorded for this sample are some 100,000 distinct CDR3 sequences; around 9.8% of them occurred a single time. The top ten hold roughly 15% of the sample.

V is cut back by 4 bases and J by 6 bases, with 9 bases in the junction unmatched. Sequences SGHRS (CDR1) and YFSETQ (CDR2) are obtained from the germline V gene. The CDR3 measures 15 amino acids from cysteine to phenylalanine. Left in the record is the CDR3 DNA by itself, 45 bases read in frame from the first base. This clonotype was sampled from a man aged 18-30 years who received the YFV17D yellow fever vaccine. The sample consisted of CD8+ T cells not binding an NS4B(214-222) dextramer, sorted from PBMCs, taken around 15 days after the first yellow fever vaccination. Sample cell subset or site, as interpreted from the label and publication: NS4B epitope dextramer-negative CD8 T cells. The chain was built from TRBV5-1 and TRBJ2-1, with 8 middle bases fitting TRBD1. CDR3 reads: CASSPGTGEGNEQFF. The DNA sequence reads TGCGCCAGCAGCCCCGGGACAGGAGAGGGCAATGAGCAGTTCTTC.